These 10 T cell receptor beta chains share one sample of origin, sequenced in a study of T cell responses to AZD1222 COVID-19 vaccine. TCRdb's copy holds only in-frame clones and misses some; the assay was immunoSEQ multiplex PCR. The data contain some 150,000 clones, more than 80% of them singletons. This sample comprised peripheral blood, obtained on day 0 of MenACWY control vaccination. These TCRs come from an adult in good health.

This rearrangement joins TRBV9 to TRBJ2-7, with D maybe TRBD2 (6 bases). The germline V gene has CDR1 SGDLS and CDR2 YYNGEE. This CDR3 has 15 residues. Between the trimmed V and J ends, which lost 4 bases and 0 bases, there was a span of 14 bases. The DNA for the CDR3 is TGTGCCAGCAGCCCCCGAGCGGGTGGCTCCTACGAGCAGTACTTC. It encodes CASSPRAGGSYEQYF. Supplemented by reference TRBV9 and TRBJ2-7, the full variable domain reads DSGVTQTPKHLITATGQRVTLRCSPRSGDLSVYWYQQSLDQGLQFLIQYYNGEERAKGNILERFSAQQFPDLHSELNLSSLELGDSALYFCASSPRAGGSYEQYFGPGTRLTVT.

The chain joins TRBV7-9 to TRBJ2-2; 11 nucleotides agree with TRBD1. CDR3 size: 17 residues. Germline values: CDR1 SEHNR, CDR2 FQNEAQ (reference sequence). The trim removed 4 bases at V and 1 base at J, leaving 5 bases unmatched. The CDR3 is CASSSGQGAMNTGELFF. Written as DNA, the CDR3 is TGTGCCAGCAGCTCCGGACAGGGGGCAATGAACACCGGGGAGCTGTTTTTT.

The J gene is TRBJ1-2, the V gene TRBV6-1; 8 bases map to TRBD1. CDR1 MNHNS and CDR2 SASEGT come from the germline V gene. V was clipped by 2 bases and J by 2 bases; unmatched bases: 13. The CDR3 totals 18 residues. The CDR3 nucleotides read TGTGCCAGCAGTGAATTCTGGGGAGGCAGGGGGCTGAACTATGGCTACACCTTC. Protein product: CASSEFWGGRGLNYGYTF.

This chain uses TRBV6-1 with TRBJ2-5, with 10 nucleotides matching TRBD1. The CDR3 extends over 20 amino acids. Per germline, CDR1 MNHNS and CDR2 SASEGT. V shed 2 bases, J shed 3 bases, and the junction held 18 bases outside the gene matches. The CDR3 nucleotides read TGTGCCAGCAGTGAACGAATGGGGGACAGGGGATTTCGCAGCGAAGAGACCCAGTACTTC. Encoded protein: CASSERMGDRGFRSEETQYF.

J is TRBJ1-2 and V is TRBV7-3, with a possible D match to TRBD1 (5 bases). The length of the CDR3 is 12 residues. Germline assignment: CDR1 SGHTA and CDR2 FQGTGA. The ends were cut back, 4 bases at V and 7 bases at J, with 10 bases in the middle. CDR3 region: CASSSGTTGYTF. CDR3 bases: TGTGCCAGCAGCTCGGGGACGACTGGCTACACCTTC.

The chain carries TRBV2 and TRBJ1-5; 9 bases agree with TRBD1. Looked up from germline, CDR1 is SNHLY and CDR2 is FYNNEI. The CDR3 runs to 16 residues. After removal of 6 bases from V and 0 bases from J, the junction contained 6 bases not matched to a gene. In nucleotides, the CDR3 is TGTGCCAGCAGCGGAGGGACAGGGATTAGCAATCAGCCCCAGCATTTT. Translating it yields CASSGGTGISNQPQHF.

This chain joins TRBV28 and TRBJ1-2; D unresolved. There are 17 residues in the CDR3. Per germline, CDR1 MDHEN and CDR2 SYDVKM. V was cut by 2 bases and J by 1 base, with 17 bases left in between. The CDR3 loop is CASSLKWPSTLNYGYTF. The CDR3 nucleotides are TGTGCCAGCAGTTTAAAGTGGCCGTCTACCCTTAACTATGGCTACACCTTC.

The chain links TRBV30 to TRBJ1-1; a weak D match, TRBD1 (5 bases). Per germline, CDR1 GTSNPN and CDR2 SVGIG (reference sequence). The CDR3 runs 13 residues. The V and J ends lost 2 bases and 4 bases respectively, with 11 bases between them. This CDR3 is CAWSKQVGTEAFF. As DNA, the CDR3 is TGTGCCTGGAGTAAACAGGTGGGCACTGAAGCTTTCTTT.

The rearrangement links TRBV7-2 to TRBJ2-1; weak D call: TRBD1 (5 bases). The V gene's germline CDR1 is SGHTA and CDR2 FQGNSA. The CDR3 runs 19 residues. Trimming stripped 3 bases from V and 0 bases from J, with 21 bases between. The CDR3 region has the DNA TGTGCCAGCAGCTTCACAGGACCGGTCGTTCTAAGCTCCTACAATGAGCAGTTCTTC. Translated: CASSFTGPVVLSSYNEQFF.

The V and J genes are TRBV12-3 or TRBV12-4 and TRBJ1-1; D is undetermined. V lost 5 bases to trimming and J lost 1 base, with 8 bases between them. The CDR3 runs to 13 residues. CDR3 region: CASSPRGNTEAFF. The CDR3 DNA reads as TGTGCCAGCAGTCCGAGAGGGAACACTGAAGCTTTCTTT.